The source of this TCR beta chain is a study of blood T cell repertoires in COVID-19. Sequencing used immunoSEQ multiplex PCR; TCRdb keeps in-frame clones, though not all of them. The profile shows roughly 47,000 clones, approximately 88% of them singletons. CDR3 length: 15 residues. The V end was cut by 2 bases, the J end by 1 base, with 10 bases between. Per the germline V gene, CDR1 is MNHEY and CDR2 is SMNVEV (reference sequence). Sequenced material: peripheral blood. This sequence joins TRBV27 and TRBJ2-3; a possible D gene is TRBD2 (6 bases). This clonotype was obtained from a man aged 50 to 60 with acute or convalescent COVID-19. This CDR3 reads CASSLRVAGTDTQYF. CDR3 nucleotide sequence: TGTGCCAGCAGTTTAAGAGTAGCGGGCACAGATACGCAGTATTTT.